The subject of this entry is one T cell receptor (beta chain). Its antigen is unknown. One base away there is no much larger clone; base qualities are not given. This sample is drawn from a study of blood T cell repertoires in COVID-19 (dated by TCRdb to 2020 to 2022). In terms of the full investigation: The collaborator samples originated in the United States, Italy and Spain and spanned the acute and convalescent phases of COVID-19. The material from the prospective study consisted of cDNA or gDNA derived from T cells, B-cell-depleted T cells, or PBMCs. Subjects who had been exposed to COVID-19, were actively infected with it, or had recovered from it provided the deeply sampled blood TCRbeta repertoires that made up the dataset. The repertoires were released in a freely available public database meant as a resource for research on the immune response to SARS-CoV-2. Samples were obtained from the ongoing ImmuneRACE study (first 160 participants) and from 1,200 or so subjects provided by 6 global collaborators. Sample metadata almost always included a de-identified subject ID, COVID-19 status, age in years and sex. Where HLA class I and class II types were available, the types were taken from metadata supplied by the sample provider, not from assay-based typing.

The immunoSEQ Assay, a bias-controlled multiplex PCR, was used to amplify TCRbeta CDR3 regions from genomic DNA. The authors processed their data as follows. The number of nucleated cells in each sample was estimated by amplification of reference gene primers within the assay. Sequence reads were collapsed and filtered to measure the absolute abundance of every unique TCRbeta CDR3 rearrangement. For each sample, productive Simpson clonality was calculated as the square root of Simpson's diversity index over productive rearrangements. TCRdb took over this immuneACCESS table, retaining in-frame rearrangements with V and J assigned. Such tables are incomplete; in checked studies, under half of the missing clones stem from an unresolved V gene, and the remainder is unexplained. That table supplies the V and J calls and clone size; D and trimming were determined from the DNA. This sample gives roughly 250,000 clones in total; 85% to 90% of them show up just once. Jointly, the top ten make up 3.7% of the sample.

Study-level results and caveats: The amount of clinical and demographic metadata varied by source and participant and was provided uncurated.

Collaborating institutions collected whole blood in K2EDTA tubes following their own protocols. For TCRbeta analysis, collaborators shipped samples in one of three forms: frozen whole blood, isolated PBMCs, or DNA extracted from either of those sample types. The CDR3, cysteine through phenylalanine, is 12 amino acids long. The retained sequence is limited to the CDR3, 36 bases, with the frame set at the first base. At the junction V is shortened by 3 bases and J by 5 bases, with 5 bases in between. The germline V gene (reference sequence) sets CDR1 to LGHDT and CDR2 to YNNKEL. The source material was peripheral blood. Rearrangement joined TRBV3-1 (or the pseudogene TRBV3-2) to TRBJ1-3; the best D guess is TRBD1, with 5 bases matching. This receptor was obtained from a woman between 40 and 50 years old with acute or convalescent COVID-19. The bases read TGTGCCAGCAGCCAGGGGCGAAACACCATATATTTT. Protein translation: CASSQGRNTIYF.